The 26 T cell receptor beta chains presented below share a single source sample, sequenced in a study of T-cell reconstitution after alpha-beta-depleted transplantation in children. Unique molecular identifiers were used to barcode this TCRbeta library. TCRdb ran MiXCR on the PCR reads and lists one entry per CDR3 protein. The data contain hundreds of thousands of distinct CDR3 sequences, approximately 16% of them singletons. The input for sequencing was PBMCs from the stem cell graft donor, taken from the stem cell graft. These receptors came from a human donor who donated a stem cell graft to a child with acute myeloid leukemia.

This clonotype was recorded at least ten times. This chain links TRBV7-2 with TRBJ2-1, with 9 bases fitting TRBD2. With V trimmed by 2 bases and J by 5 bases, 4 bases remained unmatched. The CDR3 loop spans 15 amino acids. Looked up from germline, CDR1 is SGHTA and CDR2 is FQGNSA. CDR3 nucleotides: TGTGCCAGCAGCTTATCCCTAGCGGGGCACAATGAGCAGTTCTTC. Its translation: CASSLSLAGHNEQFF.

Only a few counts were recorded for this clonotype. The chain is built from TRBV12-3 or TRBV12-4 and TRBJ2-1, with D maybe TRBD2 (5 bases). V lost 8 bases and J 4 bases, leaving 12 bases between the germline ends. The CDR3 contains 13 residues. CDR3 nucleotide sequence: TGTGCCAGCCTTGGACTCTCGTACAATGAGCAGTTCTTC. It translates to CASLGLSYNEQFF.

This clonotype was observed a few times. J is TRBJ2-3 and V is TRBV4-2; D may be TRBD1 or TRBD2 (6 bases each). V was clipped by 1 base and J by 0 bases, with 20 bases between them. CDR3 size: 19 residues. Germline assignment: CDR1 LGHNA and CDR2 YNFKEQ. The CDR3 region has the DNA TGTGCCAGCAGCCAAGTCGAAGTTGTCGGGGGCCGAAGCACAGATACGCAGTATTTT. This translates into CASSQVEVVGGRSTDTQYF.

This clonotype was seen ten or more times. This chain connects TRBV4-3 to TRBJ2-1; 11 nucleotides match TRBD2. The CDR3 has 16 residues. CDR1 is LGHNA, CDR2 YSLEER, per germline. The ends lost 0 bases at V and 7 bases at J; junction bases unmatched: 5. The CDR3 DNA reads as TGCGCCAGCAGCCAAGATGGGACTAGCGGAGCTAATGAGCAGTTCTTC. This gives the protein CASSQDGTSGANEQFF.

The table lists this clonotype with a few counts. This chain connects TRBV20-1 to TRBJ2-3, with D possibly being TRBD2 (6 bases). Trimming left V 5 bases short and J 2 bases short, with 14 bases between. Germline lookup yields CDR1 DFQATT and CDR2 SNEGSKA (reference sequence). CDR3 length: 14 residues. CDR3 region: CSAPSSDPTDTQYF. The DNA of the CDR3 is TGCAGTGCTCCCTCTAGCGACCCCACAGATACGCAGTATTTT.

This clonotype has a handful of counts. This chain uses TRBV20-1 with TRBJ2-7; 8 positions agree with TRBD1. With 2 bases clipped from V and 3 bases from J, the junction kept 3 bases outside the gene matches. The V gene's germline CDR1 is DFQATT and CDR2 SNEGSKA (reference sequence). CDR3 length equals 13 residues. The CDR3 nucleotides are TGCAGTGCTAGATCGGGACAGGACTACGAGCAGTACTTC. Encoded protein: CSARSGQDYEQYF.

The sample holds many counts of this clonotype. The chain has TRBV20-1 and TRBJ1-2; no firm D call. V was shortened by 0 bases and J by 3 bases, with 8 bases between the two germline ends. In germline, CDR1 is DFQATT, CDR2 SNEGSKA (reference sequence). This CDR3 contains 13 residues. The CDR3 reads CSAREGKDYGYTF. CDR3 DNA: TGCAGTGCTAGAGAGGGCAAAGACTATGGCTACACCTTC.

This clonotype appeared many times. The chain joins TRBV5-1 to TRBJ2-5; no clear D. The CDR3 contains 14 residues. V was pared by 0 bases and J by 4 bases, with 10 bases between. From germline, CDR1 is SGHRS and CDR2 YFSETQ. The chain's CDR3 is CASSLAGRPETQYF. The DNA of the CDR3 is TGCGCCAGCAGCTTGGCCGGCAGGCCAGAGACCCAGTACTTC.

This clonotype was seen repeatedly, ten times or more. V is TRBV20-1 and J is TRBJ2-2; 10 positions match TRBD2. Unmatched junction bases numbered 7, after V lost 0 bases and J lost 6 bases. The CDR3 has 16 amino acids. From germline, CDR1 is DFQATT and CDR2 SNEGSKA (reference sequence). The CDR3 coding sequence is TGCAGTGCTAGAGATTGGGCTAGCGGGGGCTCCGGGGAGCTGTTTTTT. It encodes CSARDWASGGSGELFF.

The table lists this clonotype with many counts. This CDR3 is CSGRRTSGVGGTQYF. DNA of the CDR3: TGCAGTGGACGGAGGACTAGCGGGGTCGGAGGGACCCAGTACTTC. The genes are TRBV20-1 and TRBJ2-5, with 12 bases fitting TRBD2. After removal of 7 bases from V and 7 bases from J, the junction contained 13 bases not matched to a gene. The V gene's germline CDR1 is DFQATT and CDR2 SNEGSKA (reference sequence). The CDR3 sequence is 15 residues long.

The V call is TRBV5-1, the J call TRBJ2-2, with D perhaps matching TRBD2 (6 bases). The CDR3 is made up of 14 amino acids. V lost 5 bases to trimming and J lost 4 bases, with 12 bases between them. Germline V gives CDR1 SGHRS, CDR2 YFSETQ. The CDR3 loop reads CASREGQATGELFF. CDR3 nucleotides: TGCGCCAGCAGGGAGGGGCAGGCCACCGGGGAGCTGTTTTTT.

Only one count was recorded for this clonotype. The chain combines TRBV6-2 or TRBV6-3 with TRBJ2-2; weak D call: TRBD1 (5 bases). V lost 2 bases and J lost 10, with 11 bases in between. Looked up from germline, CDR1 is MNHEY and CDR2 is SVGEGT. The CDR3 is 13 amino acids. The CDR3 here is CASSYVGDVELFF. CDR3 bases: TGTGCCAGCAGTTACGTAGGGGATGTGGAGCTGTTTTTT.

This clonotype was found a few times. The chain carries TRBV12-3 or TRBV12-4 and TRBJ2-1; D is possibly TRBD1 (5 bases). The CDR3 is 11 residues long. Trimming shortened V by 6 bases and J by 9 bases, and 9 bases separated the two germline ends. Here the CDR3 reads CASSDSGEQFF. As DNA, the CDR3 is TGTGCCAGCAGCGACAGTGGTGAGCAGTTCTTC.

The J gene is TRBJ2-7, the V gene TRBV24-1; TRBD2 matches at 7 bases. Germline V gene data show CDR1 as KGHDR and CDR2 as SFDVKD. V shed 3 bases, J shed 0 bases, and the junction held 4 bases outside the gene matches. There are 15 residues in the CDR3. CDR3 DNA: TGTGCCACCAGTGATGGGGGACTAACCTCCTACGAGCAGTACTTC. This translates into CATSDGGLTSYEQYF.

This clonotype has only a few counts. This rearrangement joins TRBV5-6 to TRBJ2-7, with 7 bases fitting TRBD2. Germline lookup yields CDR1 SGHDT and CDR2 YYEEEE. The CDR3 covers 14 residues. After removal of 3 bases from V and 3 bases from J, the junction contained 6 bases not matched to a gene. The CDR3 is CASSWGGTHYEQYF. CDR3 DNA sequence: TGTGCCAGCAGCTGGGGGGGAACCCACTACGAGCAGTACTTC.

The rearrangement links TRBV24-1 to TRBJ2-1; the D is unclear. There are 15 residues in the CDR3. Germline lookup yields CDR1 KGHDR and CDR2 SFDVKD. V lost 1 base, J lost 2 bases, and 8 bases lay in between. This chain's CDR3 is CATSDFNSPYNEQFF. The DNA for the CDR3 is TGTGCCACCAGTGATTTCAACAGCCCCTACAATGAGCAGTTCTTC.

This clonotype has a handful of counts. The gene calls are TRBV12-3 or TRBV12-4 and TRBJ2-7; no clear D. Deletions cut 6 bases from V and 3 bases from J, with 12 bases between. CDR3 size: 13 residues. The CDR3 spells CASSSDLIYEQYF. DNA for the CDR3: TGTGCCAGCAGCAGTGACCTGATCTACGAGCAGTACTTC.

This clonotype appeared a few times. The V call is TRBV29-1, the J call TRBJ1-5; possible D gene TRBD1, 6 bases. Deletions cut 5 bases from V and 2 bases from J, with 22 bases between. This CDR3 has 17 residues. In germline, CDR1 is SQVTM, CDR2 ANQGSEA. DNA for the CDR3: TGCAGCGTTAAGACAGGCCCGGGAGATATTGGCAATCAGCCCCAGCATTTT. This sequence encodes CSVKTGPGDIGNQPQHF.

The V gene is TRBV7-2, the J gene TRBJ1-2; 9 bases agree with TRBD1. CDR3 length equals 14 residues. J was trimmed by 6 bases and V by 3 bases; bases with no gene match: 5. From germline, CDR1 is SGHTA and CDR2 FQGNSA. This chain's CDR3 is CASSFRQGVHGYTF. In nucleotides, the CDR3 is TGTGCCAGCAGCTTCCGACAGGGGGTACATGGCTACACCTTC.

The chain employs TRBV18 and TRBJ2-2; a weak D match, TRBD1 (5 bases). Germline CDR1 is KGHSH and CDR2 is LQKENI. The CDR3 loop spans 14 amino acids. V dropped 1 base and J dropped 7 bases, with 10 bases sitting between them. The CDR3 protein is CASSPRRGNGELFF. The DNA of the CDR3 is TGTGCCAGCTCACCACGAAGGGGAAACGGGGAGCTGTTTTTT.

This clonotype was detected ten times or more. The genes are TRBV12-3 or TRBV12-4 and TRBJ2-5; perhaps TRBD1 as D (5 bases). The CDR3 totals 16 residues. The germline V and J ends were trimmed by 5 bases and 3 bases, with 19 bases remaining between them. The CDR3 DNA reads TGTGCCAGCAGTGGGGCTTCTGGGGTCCACGAAGAGACCCAGTACTTC. This sequence encodes CASSGASGVHEETQYF.

This clonotype was seen a handful of times. The chain recombines TRBV4-1 with TRBJ2-2; D call uncertain. This CDR3 is 15 amino acids long. Germline lookup yields CDR1 MGHRA and CDR2 YSYEKL. V shed 3 bases and J shed 2 bases, with 10 bases lying between them. The CDR3 DNA reads as TGCGCCAGCAGCCAGAGGACGGTAAACACCGGGGAGCTGTTTTTT. Translated: CASSQRTVNTGELFF.

Comment on this clonotype: A much larger clonotype is one base distant, so this may be a read error. This sequence joins TRBV9 and TRBJ2-7; TRBD1 matches at 7 bases. The CDR3 spans 15 residues. V dropped 2 bases and J dropped 2; count of bases not matched to a gene: 7. Germline V gene sequence: CDR1 SGDLS, CDR2 YYNGEE. The CDR3 DNA is TGTGCCAGCAGCGTCTCCGGGACAGCGACCTACGAGCAGTACTTC. Its protein is CASSVSGTATYEQYF.

The sample holds many counts of this clonotype. The chain has TRBV20-1 and TRBJ2-3, with TRBD2 as a possible D gene (6 bases). The germline CDR1 and CDR2 sequences are DFQATT and SNEGSKA (reference sequence). V lost 0 bases to trimming and J lost 1 base, with 8 bases between them. The CDR3 totals 14 residues. As DNA, the CDR3 is TGCAGTGCTAGAGAATCTAGCGGCACAGATACGCAGTATTTT. It codes for CSARESSGTDTQYF.

Many counts were recorded for this clonotype. At one end, the junction sequence differs from germline, possibly due to a read error. This chain connects TRBV7-9 to TRBJ2-5; a possible D gene is TRBD2 (7 bases). This CDR3 has 14 amino acids. From germline, CDR1 is SEHNR and CDR2 FQNEAQ (reference sequence). The CDR3 nucleotides read TGCGCCAGCAGCTTTGGGGGGGCCCAAGAGACCCAGTACTTC. Translating gives CASSFGGAQETQYF.

This clonotype was counted a few times. The V call is TRBV11-1, the J call TRBJ2-1; 11 positions agree with TRBD2. The V gene's germline CDR1 is SGHAT and CDR2 FQDESV (reference sequence). CDR3 length: 15 amino acids. With V trimmed by 5 bases and J by 8 bases, 8 bases remained unmatched. DNA of the CDR3: TGTGCCAGCAGCCCCCGGGGTAGCGGGGGGGATGAGCAGTTCTTC. This translates into CASSPRGSGGDEQFF.